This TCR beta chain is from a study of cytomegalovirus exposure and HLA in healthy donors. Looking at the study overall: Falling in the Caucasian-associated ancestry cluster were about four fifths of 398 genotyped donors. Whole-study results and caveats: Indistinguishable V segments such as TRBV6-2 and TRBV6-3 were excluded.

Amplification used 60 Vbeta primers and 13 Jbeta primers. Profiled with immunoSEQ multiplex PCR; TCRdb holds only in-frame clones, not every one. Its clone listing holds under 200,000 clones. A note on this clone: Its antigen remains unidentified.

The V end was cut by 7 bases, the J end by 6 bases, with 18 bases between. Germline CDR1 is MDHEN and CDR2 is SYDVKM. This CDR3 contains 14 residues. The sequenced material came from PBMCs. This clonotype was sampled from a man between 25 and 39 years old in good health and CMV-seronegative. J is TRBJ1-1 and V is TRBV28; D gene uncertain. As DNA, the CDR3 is TGTGCCAGCATCCCCGGAACGACTAACGCTGAAGCTTTCTTT. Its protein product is CASIPGTTNAEAFF.